Presented here are 23 T cell receptor beta chains from one specimen sequenced in a study of T-cell reconstitution after alpha-beta-depleted transplantation in children. A library of TCRbeta sequences, prepared with unique molecular identifiers, was generated. Via MiXCR, TCRdb re-called the PCR reads, giving one row per CDR3 protein. The repertoire includes some 240,000 distinct CDR3 sequences, 9.7% of them detected once, and less than 6% sits in the top ten. This specimen was PBMCs from the stem cell graft donor, taken from the stem cell graft. The receptors originated from a human donor who donated a stem cell graft to a child with SCID.

This clonotype has a count of ten or more. The chain links TRBV12-3 or TRBV12-4 to TRBJ2-5, with 9 bases identical to TRBD1. This CDR3 comprises 14 residues. V dropped 5 bases and J dropped 5; count of bases not matched to a gene: 6. The CDR3 nucleotides are TGTGCCAGCAGTCAAGGGACAGGGCGGGAGACCCAGTACTTC. Its protein product is CASSQGTGRETQYF.

This clonotype was recorded at least ten times. The V and J genes are TRBV2 and TRBJ2-5; D not resolved. This CDR3 spans 14 amino acids. In germline, CDR1 is SNHLY, CDR2 FYNNEI. Trimming left V 7 bases short and J 3 bases short, with 15 bases between. DNA of the CDR3: TGTGCCAGCATCCGAACCGGGCCCGAAGAGACCCAGTACTTC. Its translation: CASIRTGPEETQYF. The entire variable domain, with the rest obtained from reference TRBV2 and TRBJ2-5, is as follows: EPEVTQTPSHQVTQMGQEVILRCVPISNHLYFYWYRQILGQKVEFLVSFYNNEISEKSEIFDDQFSVERPDGSNFTLKIRSTKLEDSAMYFCASIRTGPEETQYFGPGTRLLVL.

Regarding this clonotype: A read error may account for a junction end that differs from germline. The chain has TRBV7-9 and TRBJ2-1; 11 bases align to TRBD2. The CDR3 totals 15 residues. CDR1 is SEHNR and CDR2 is FQNEAQ in the germline V gene (reference sequence). The CDR3 nucleotides read TGTGCCAGCAGCCTAGCGGGGGGCACCTACCATGAGCAGTTCTTC. Protein: CASSLAGGTYHEQFF.

The chain has TRBV3-1 and TRBJ1-2; D not resolved. The germline V gene has CDR1 LGHDT and CDR2 YNNKEL (reference sequence). V was clipped by 1 base and J by 8 bases, with 20 bases between them. The CDR3 sequence is 16 residues long. This chain's CDR3 is CASSQGHRLGAGGYTF. As DNA, the CDR3 is TGTGCCAGCAGCCAAGGCCATAGGCTCGGAGCGGGAGGCTACACCTTC.

This clonotype was seen at least ten times. The chain uses TRBV4-2 and TRBJ2-2; 13 bases are a match to TRBD2. Germline loops: CDR1 LGHNA, CDR2 YNFKEQ. This CDR3 spans 19 amino acids. V lost 2 bases to trimming and J lost 7 bases; unmatched junction nucleotides: 13. CDR3 sequence (DNA): TGTGCCAGCAGCCAAAGCCCCCAGACTAGCGGGGGGCTTGACGGGGAGCTGTTTTTT. As protein: CASSQSPQTSGGLDGELFF.

On this clonotype: With a much larger clone just one base away, this may be a read error. The chain is built from TRBV5-1 and TRBJ1-1; possibly TRBD1 for D (5 bases). Germline CDR1 SGHRS, CDR2 YFSETQ. This CDR3 has 15 residues. The CDR3 loop is CANSLAGQGNTEAFF. The CDR3 DNA sequence: TGCGCCAACAGCTTGGCTGGGCAGGGTAACACTGAAGCTTTCTTT.

The chain carries TRBV6-5 and TRBJ1-2, with D possibly being TRBD1 (6 bases). This CDR3 spans 15 amino acids. V lost 4 bases, J lost 2 bases, and 14 bases lay in between. Per the germline V gene, CDR1 is MNHEY and CDR2 is SVGAGI. CDR3 residues: CASSLGIQGNYGYTF. The CDR3 region has the DNA TGTGCCAGCAGTTTGGGGATACAGGGAAACTATGGCTACACCTTC.

This clonotype came up many times. For the CDR3, the DNA is TGCAGTGCTAGAGGGATAGCGGGGGGAGATACCGGGGAGCTGTTTTTT. Its translation is CSARGIAGGDTGELFF. V gene TRBV20-1 combines with J gene TRBJ2-2, with TRBD2 matching 10 bases. The CDR3 extends over 16 amino acids. Trimming took 1 base from V and 5 from J; bases not matched to a gene: 7. CDR1 and CDR2 (germline): DFQATT, SNEGSKA (reference sequence).

This clonotype was found many times. The chain has TRBV20-1 and TRBJ2-1, with 7 bases fitting TRBD2. Germline V gives CDR1 DFQATT, CDR2 SNEGSKA (reference sequence). The junction had 9 bases not matched to a gene; V was cut back by 3 bases and J by 4 bases. CDR3 size: 15 residues. In DNA, the CDR3 is TGCAGTGCTAGTTGGTGGGGGGGTCGGTACAATGAGCAGTTCTTC. This encodes CSASWWGGRYNEQFF.

This clonotype was picked up many times. The chain employs TRBV20-1 and TRBJ1-1; a weak D match, TRBD1 (6 bases). Germline V gene lookup returns CDR1 DFQATT and CDR2 SNEGSKA (reference sequence). Trimming took off 6 bases at V and 6 bases at J, with 20 bases between the two ends. This CDR3 has 14 amino acids. DNA for the CDR3: TGCAGTGCCCCGCGCCCAGGGGTAACGGCTGAAGCTTTCTTT. Translation: CSAPRPGVTAEAFF.

This clonotype appeared many times. The chain employs TRBV11-2 and TRBJ2-7; a weak D match, TRBD2 (5 bases). CDR1 SGHAT and CDR2 FQNNGV come from the germline V gene. V was cut by 7 bases and J by 2 bases, with 15 bases left in between. This CDR3 is 14 amino acids long. Here the CDR3 reads CASNGRGQPYEQYF. In nucleotides, the CDR3 is TGTGCCAGCAACGGGCGAGGGCAACCCTACGAGCAGTACTTC. The variable domain in full, with the rest retrieved from reference TRBV11-2 and TRBJ2-7, is EAGVAQSPRYKIIEKRQSVAFWCNPISGHATLYWYQQILGQGPKLLIQFQNNGVVDDSQLPKDRFSAERLKGVDSTLKIQPAKLEDSAVYLCASNGRGQPYEQYFGPGTRLTVT.

A note on this clonotype: This sequence may be a read error, since a much larger clone differs from it by one base. The V gene is TRBV10-3, the J gene TRBJ2-7, with TRBD1 as a possible D gene (6 bases). The V gene's germline CDR1 is ENHRY and CDR2 SYGVKD. Trimming cost V 4 bases and J 5 bases, with 15 bases left between them. The CDR3 has 14 amino acids. The CDR3 loop is CAISAPWTAHEQYF. CDR3 sequence (DNA): TGTGCCATCAGTGCCCCCTGGACAGCACACGAGCAGTACTTC.

This clonotype was recorded at least ten times. The V call is TRBV27, the J call TRBJ2-7; D unclear. The CDR3 is 13 residues long. The germline V gene encodes CDR1 MNHEY and CDR2 SMNVEV (reference sequence). V was trimmed by 6 bases and J by 4 bases, leaving 13 bases between them. DNA for the CDR3: TGTGCCAGCAGGCCGGGCAGCCGATACGAGCAGTACTTC. Translating it yields CASRPGSRYEQYF.

This clonotype has ten or more counts. The chain uses TRBV6-5 and TRBJ2-2; tentatively, D is TRBD2 (5 bases). The CDR3 extends over 14 amino acids. CDR1 MNHEY and CDR2 SVGAGI come from the germline V gene. With 5 bases removed from V and 2 bases from J, the gap between germline ends came to 9 bases. CDR3 in amino acids: CASSRDLNTGELFF. CDR3 coding DNA: TGTGCCAGCAGTCGGGATTTAAACACCGGGGAGCTGTTTTTT.

This clonotype showed up many times. Here the CDR3 reads CASRFEAATTDTQYF. The CDR3 DNA follows: TGCGCCAGCAGATTCGAGGCGGCTACCACAGATACGCAGTATTTT. The V gene is TRBV5-1, the J gene TRBJ2-3, with unresolved D. V shed 5 bases and J shed 2 bases, with 15 bases lying between them. The CDR3 runs to 15 residues. Germline V CDR1 and CDR2: SGHRS, YFSETQ.

This clonotype was seen many times. J is TRBJ2-1 and V is TRBV20-1; maybe TRBD1 (6 bases). Trimming stripped 0 bases from V and 6 bases from J, with 12 bases between. This CDR3 region has 14 residues. The V gene's germline CDR1 is DFQATT and CDR2 SNEGSKA (reference sequence). The CDR3 sequence: CSARDIIGGNEQFF. The DNA of the CDR3 is TGCAGTGCTAGAGATATTATAGGGGGCAATGAGCAGTTCTTC.

Ten or more counts support this clonotype. V usage is TRBV5-1 and J usage is TRBJ1-1; D call uncertain. Germline loops: CDR1 SGHRS, CDR2 YFSETQ. The CDR3 loop spans 14 amino acids. V lost 1 base, J lost 1 base, and 8 bases lay in between. The CDR3 reads CASSLTAQNTEAFF. The CDR3, as DNA: TGCGCCAGCAGCTTGACAGCTCAGAACACTGAAGCTTTCTTT.

This clonotype was found many times. This rearrangement joins TRBV5-1 to TRBJ1-5, with a weak D call TRBD1 (5 bases). The CDR3 spans 14 residues. Germline lookup yields CDR1 SGHRS and CDR2 YFSETQ. Trimming took off 1 base at V and 5 bases at J, with 10 bases between the two ends. For the CDR3, the DNA is TGCGCCAGCAGCTTGAGTGGGGGAGATCAGCCCCAGCATTTT. This gives the protein CASSLSGGDQPQHF.

In its sample, this clonotype was seen many times. The gene calls are TRBV20-1 and TRBJ2-1; D gene uncertain. The CDR3 consists of 10 residues. From germline, CDR1 is DFQATT and CDR2 SNEGSKA (reference sequence). V lost 8 bases to trimming and J lost 5 bases, with 7 bases between them. Here the CDR3 reads CSSFNNEQFF. CDR3 bases: TGCAGTTCGTTCAACAATGAGCAGTTCTTC.

The chain recombines TRBV9 with TRBJ1-4, with a possible D match to TRBD1 (5 bases). The CDR3 is made up of 14 amino acids. Trimming removed 2 bases at V and 8 bases at J, with 13 bases between. CDR1 is SGDLS, CDR2 YYNGEE, per germline. CDR3 amino acids: CASSVTQDWEKLFF. The CDR3 region has the DNA TGTGCCAGCAGCGTGACACAGGATTGGGAAAAACTGTTTTTT. The variable domain in full, completed from reference TRBV9 and TRBJ1-4, reads DSGVTQTPKHLITATGQRVTLRCSPRSGDLSVYWYQQSLDQGLQFLIQYYNGEERAKGNILERFSAQQFPDLHSELNLSSLELGDSALYFCASSVTQDWEKLFFGSGTQLSVL.

This clonotype was detected ten times or more. The V gene is TRBV20-1, the J gene TRBJ2-7, with D uncertain. CDR3 size: 12 residues. Per the germline V gene, CDR1 is DFQATT and CDR2 is SNEGSKA (reference sequence). Deletions cut 1 base from V and 5 bases from J, with 9 bases between. The CDR3 is CSARGGEDEQYF. The DNA for the CDR3 is TGCAGTGCTAGAGGGGGTGAGGACGAGCAGTACTTC.

Only one count was recorded for this clonotype. Given a much more abundant clone one base away, this may be a read error. The V and J genes are TRBV24-1 and TRBJ2-5; D unclear. Germline CDR1 reads KGHDR; CDR2 reads SFDVKD. This CDR3 is 14 amino acids long. CDR3 in DNA: TGTGCCGCCAGTGAGGCGGTCCTCCAAGAGACCCAGTACTTC. As protein: CAASEAVLQETQYF.

This clonotype was detected many times. The genes are TRBV2 and TRBJ2-4; 13 nucleotides agree with TRBD2. V lost 7 bases and J lost 3; bases outside the gene matches: 12. CDR1 SNHLY and CDR2 FYNNEI come from the germline V gene. The CDR3 covers 18 residues. As DNA, the CDR3 is TGTGCCAGCACGAGAAGAACTAGCGGGGGGGCAGGCAAAAACATTCAGTACTTC. It encodes CASTRRTSGGAGKNIQYF. Full variable domain (rest looked up from reference TRBV2 and TRBJ2-4): EPEVTQTPSHQVTQMGQEVILRCVPISNHLYFYWYRQILGQKVEFLVSFYNNEISEKSEIFDDQFSVERPDGSNFTLKIRSTKLEDSAMYFCASTRRTSGGAGKNIQYFGAGTRLSVL.